The 5 T cell receptor beta chains presented below share a single source sample, sequenced in a study of Graves' ophthalmopathy and Graves' hyperthyroidism. Amplification from RNA transcripts yielded the TCR beta CDR3 regions. The workflow started with a first-round RT-PCR run with HTBI primers and then moved on to a second-round multiplex PCR. TCRdb re-derived calls from the multiplex PCR reads in MiXCR, one entry per CDR3 protein. The table records about 700,000 distinct CDR3 sequences, roughly 39% of them present only once. Sequences were obtained from peripheral blood. The receptors stem from an adult man with Graves' ophthalmopathy.

The rearrangement links TRBV14 to TRBJ1-4; D is possibly TRBD1 (5 bases). Germline V lookup: CDR1 SGHDN, CDR2 FVKESK. The CDR3 covers 14 residues. V was trimmed by 3 bases and J by 5 bases, leaving 10 bases between them. CDR3 in amino acids: CASSQGRANEKLFF. In DNA, the CDR3 is TGTGCCAGCAGCCAGGGACGGGCGAATGAAAAACTGTTTTTT.

At least ten counts were recorded for this clonotype. The V call is TRBV20-1, the J call TRBJ2-2; a weak D match, TRBD2 (5 bases). CDR1 and CDR2 (germline): DFQATT, SNEGSKA (reference sequence). The CDR3 is made up of 12 amino acids. V gave up 4 bases and J gave up 4 bases, with 7 bases separating them. The CDR3 reads CSATRGTGELFF. CDR3 sequence (DNA): TGCAGTGCTACCCGGGGCACCGGGGAGCTGTTTTTT.

Note on this clonotype: Being one base from a much bigger clone, this may be a read error. CDR3 sequence: CAICTGYGYTF. The CDR3 bases are TGTGCCATCTGCACAGGGTATGGCTACACCTTC. V gene TRBV7-2 combines with J gene TRBJ1-2, with D possibly being TRBD1 (6 bases). This CDR3 region has 11 residues. With 10 bases removed from V and 5 bases from J, the gap between germline ends came to 11 bases. The germline gives CDR1 SGHTA, CDR2 FQGNSA.

This clonotype was detected many times. A read error is possible here, since a much larger clone lies one base away. This sequence joins TRBV5-5 and TRBJ1-2; D gene uncertain. The CDR3 runs to 12 residues. V was cut by 0 bases and J by 5 bases, with 5 bases left in between. The germline CDR1 and CDR2 sequences are SGHKS and YYEKEE (reference sequence). As DNA, the CDR3 is TGTGCCAGCAGCTTGGGGGAATATGGCTACACCTTC. As protein: CASSLGEYGYTF.

V and J are TRBV2 and TRBJ2-2; tentative D call: TRBD1 (6 bases). This CDR3 has 16 residues. CDR1 SNHLY and CDR2 FYNNEI come from the germline V gene. V was clipped by 9 bases and J by 3 bases, with 20 bases between them. The CDR3 loop is CASRKGVGLDTGELFF. As DNA, the CDR3 is TGTGCCAGTCGTAAGGGGGTAGGGCTCGACACCGGGGAGCTGTTTTTT.